These 4 T cell receptor beta chains originate from one sample sequenced in a study of response to subunit inactivated influenza vaccine. TCRdb re-analysed the RT-PCR reads in MiXCR, keeping a single row per CDR3 protein. The sample lists 500,000 to 750,000 distinct CDR3 sequences, 12% to 15% occurring once. This specimen was PBMCs from blood, taken 11 to 12 days after vaccination. The receptors stem from a man aged 50-59 years who received an inactivated influenza vaccine.

This clonotype was observed a few times. The chain links TRBV5-1 to TRBJ2-7; tentative D call: TRBD2 (6 bases). The CDR3 has 14 residues. The germline V gene has CDR1 SGHRS and CDR2 YFSETQ. V lost 5 bases and J 2 bases, leaving 14 bases between the germline ends. The CDR3: CASREGGRTYEQYF. DNA for the CDR3: TGCGCCAGCAGGGAGGGTGGTCGGACCTACGAGCAGTACTTC.

The chain recombines TRBV25-1 with TRBJ2-7; 8 nucleotides agree with TRBD1. Germline V gives CDR1 MGHDK, CDR2 SYGVNS. The CDR3 totals 13 residues. V lost 9 bases, J lost 2 bases, and 6 bases stayed unmatched. CDR3 region: CARKGTGTYEQYF. The DNA of the CDR3 is TGTGCCAGGAAAGGGACAGGTACCTACGAGCAGTACTTC.

This sequence joins TRBV4-2 and TRBJ2-3; 7 bases line up with TRBD2. With V trimmed by 0 bases and J by 0 bases, 6 bases remained unmatched. The germline V gene encodes CDR1 LGHNA and CDR2 YNFKEQ. The CDR3 length is 17 residues. The DNA for the CDR3 is TGTGCCAGCAGCCAAGAGGCTAGCGGAACTAGCACAGATACGCAGTATTTT. It codes for CASSQEASGTSTDTQYF.

This clonotype came up a few times. This CDR3 reads CASSSGSLSYEQYF. Here the CDR3 DNA reads TGCGCCAGCAGCTCGGGATCCCTCTCCTACGAGCAGTACTTC. The chain links TRBV5-1 to TRBJ2-7; the D gene is possibly TRBD2 (5 bases). Germline V gene sequence: CDR1 SGHRS, CDR2 YFSETQ. The CDR3 sequence is 14 residues long. The V end was cut by 3 bases, the J end by 0 bases, with 10 bases between.